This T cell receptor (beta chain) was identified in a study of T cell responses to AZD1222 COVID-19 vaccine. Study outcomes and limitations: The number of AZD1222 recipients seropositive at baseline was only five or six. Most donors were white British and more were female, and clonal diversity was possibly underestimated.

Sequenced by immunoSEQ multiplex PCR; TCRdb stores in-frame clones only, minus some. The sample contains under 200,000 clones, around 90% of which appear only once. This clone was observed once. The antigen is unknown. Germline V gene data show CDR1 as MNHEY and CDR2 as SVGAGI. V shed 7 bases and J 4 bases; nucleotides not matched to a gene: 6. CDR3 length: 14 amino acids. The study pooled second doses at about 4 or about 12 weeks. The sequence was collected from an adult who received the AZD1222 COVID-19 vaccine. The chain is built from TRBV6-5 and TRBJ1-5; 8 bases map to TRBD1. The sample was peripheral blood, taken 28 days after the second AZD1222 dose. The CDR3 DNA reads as TGTGCCAGCAAGGACCAGGGGGCGAATCAGCCCCAGCATTTT. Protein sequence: CASKDQGANQPQHF.